The rows below give T cell receptor beta chains drawn from one sample of a study of blood T cell repertoires in COVID-19. The method was immunoSEQ multiplex PCR; TCRdb's version includes in-frame clones alone and lacks a portion of them. The table lists about 96,000 clones, around 90% of them singletons. Sequences were obtained from peripheral blood. The receptors come from a human donor with COVID-19, enrolled during active disease. The donor label of this sample is uncertain. Each CDR3 is given with its conserved first and last residue. Fields, in order: CDR3 protein, CDR3 DNA, V gene, J gene, D gene, clone size. D genes are given only for firm matches. The size field is filled for only some rows; it gives once, few, many or a size class.

CASSQDPTGGGYTF	TGTGCCAGCAGCCAAGACCCGACAGGGGGCGGCTACACCTTC	TRBV3-1/TRBV3-2	TRBJ1-2	TRBD1	-
CASRVRSSYNSPLHF	TGTGCCAGCAGGGTGAGAAGCTCCTATAATTCACCCCTCCACTTT	TRBV2	TRBJ1-6	-	-
CATSRDSTGGEQYF	TGTGCCACCAGCAGAGATAGCACAGGGGGCGAGCAGTACTTC	TRBV15	TRBJ2-7	TRBD1	-
CASSGDGLGKLFF	TGTGCCAGCAGCGGAGATGGGTTAGGAAAACTGTTTTTT	TRBV28	TRBJ1-4	-	-
CASSFTQRSGSSYEQYF	TGTGCCAGCAGTTTTACCCAGCGTAGCGGGAGCTCCTACGAGCAGTACTTC	TRBV27	TRBJ2-7	TRBD2	-
CASSIGLVGDKYSYGYTF	TGTGCCAGTAGTATAGGCCTCGTCGGGGACAAGTATTCCTATGGCTACACCTTC	TRBV19	TRBJ1-2	-	-
CAWSVSPGINSPLHF	TGTGCCTGGAGTGTATCCCCAGGGATTAATTCACCCCTCCACTTT	TRBV30	TRBJ1-6	-	-
CASSPGQTGRDEQFF	TGTGCCAGCTCCCCTGGACAGACCGGGCGGGATGAGCAGTTCTTC	TRBV18	TRBJ2-1	-	-
CASSYIAGGPGGTQYF	TGTGCTAGCAGTTACATAGCGGGAGGGCCGGGGGGTACGCAGTATTTT	TRBV7-7	TRBJ2-3	TRBD2	-
CASSARGRAEAFF	TGTGCCAGCAGCGCTCGGGGGAGGGCTGAAGCTTTCTTT	TRBV3-1/TRBV3-2	TRBJ1-1	-	-
CASGLRGGQSNQPQHF	TGTGCTAGTGGTTTGAGGGGAGGGCAAAGCAATCAGCCCCAGCATTTT	TRBV12-5	TRBJ1-5	-	-
CASRQQETQYF	TGTGCCAGCCGACAGCAAGAGACCCAGTACTTC	TRBV2	TRBJ2-5	-	-
CASSPTGGVGQETQYF	TGCGCCAGCAGCCCGACAGGGGGAGTGGGCCAAGAGACCCAGTACTTC	TRBV5-1	TRBJ2-5	TRBD1	-
CASSVGWRGSVTKNIQYF	TGTGCCAGCAGCGTAGGCTGGCGGGGTAGCGTAACCAAAAACATTCAGTACTTC	TRBV9	TRBJ2-4	-	few
CASSLAGHQNTEAFF	TGTGCCAGCAGCTTAGCGGGACACCAAAACACTGAAGCTTTCTTT	TRBV13	TRBJ1-1	-	-
CASSPPGQNNEKLFF	TGTGCCAGCAGCCCACCGGGACAGAATAATGAAAAACTGTTTTTT	TRBV13	TRBJ1-4	TRBD1	-
CASSFMEGGTEAFF	TGTGCCAGCAGCTTCATGGAGGGGGGGACTGAAGCTTTCTTT	TRBV11-2	TRBJ1-1	-	-
CASTTGEGNTIYF	TGTGCCAGCACCACAGGGGAAGGAAACACCATATATTTT	TRBV18	TRBJ1-3	TRBD1	-
CASSRLAGGHGQFF	TGTGCCAGCAGTAGACTAGCGGGAGGCCACGGGCAGTTCTTC	TRBV6-5	TRBJ2-1	TRBD2	-
CATSDWGGGRTGELFF	TGTGCCACCAGTGACTGGGGCGGAGGGAGAACCGGGGAGCTGTTTTTT	TRBV24-1	TRBJ2-2	-	-
CASSWPEDRTGNEQFF	TGTGCCAGCAGCTGGCCGGAGGACAGAACCGGGAATGAGCAGTTCTTC	TRBV13	TRBJ2-1	-	-
CASSQIRVNQPQHF	TGTGCCAGCTCGCAAATCAGGGTGAATCAGCCCCAGCATTTT	TRBV18	TRBJ1-5	-	-
CASHLDSSGGYTF	TGTGCCAGCCACCTCGACAGTTCAGGGGGCTACACCTTC	TRBV7-9	TRBJ1-2	-	-
CASSTRTGSMAEAFF	TGTGCCAGCAGCACCCGGACAGGGAGCATGGCTGAAGCTTTCTTT	TRBV7-9	TRBJ1-1	TRBD1	-
CASSLIPGDSPLHF	TGTGCCAGCAGCTTAATACCGGGGGATTCACCCCTCCACTTT	TRBV11-2	TRBJ1-6	-	-
CASSLEGLDRQYF	TGTGCCAGCAGCTTAGAAGGACTTGACCGTCAGTACTTC	TRBV7-9	TRBJ2-7	-	-
CASSLGTGEDYGYTF	TGTGCCAGTAGTTTAGGGACAGGGGAAGACTATGGCTACACCTTC	TRBV19	TRBJ1-2	TRBD1	-
CASSIQGTEAFF	TGTGCCAGCAGCATACAGGGCACTGAAGCTTTCTTT	TRBV11-3	TRBJ1-1	-	-
CASSGGLRGWEQYF	TGTGCCAGCAGTGGGGGACTGCGCGGTTGGGAGCAGTACTTC	TRBV9	TRBJ2-7	-	once
CASSFARAARETQYF	TGCGCCAGCAGCTTCGCCAGGGCCGCCCGAGAGACCCAGTACTTC	TRBV5-1	TRBJ2-5	-	once